This paragraph covers one T cell receptor beta chain sequence. CDR3 length: 13 residues. Between the trimmed V and J ends, which lost 5 bases and 3 bases, there was a span of 11 bases. Germline V gene data show CDR1 as SEHNR and CDR2 as FQNEAQ (reference sequence). The source of the sample is a study of blood T cell repertoires in COVID-19. Study at large: Samples of COVID-19 (acute and convalescent) were obtained from the United States, Italy and Spain. Sample material is recorded as cDNA or gDNA derived from T cells, B-cell-depleted T cells, or PBMCs.

Data came from immunoSEQ multiplex PCR; TCRdb stores just in-frame clones and leaves some out. The data hold 40,000 to 55,000 clones, with 85% to 90% observed a single time. The chain uses TRBV7-9 and TRBJ2-7; TRBD2 is a possible D gene (5 bases). This TCR was recovered from a human donor in a cohort sampled during active COVID-19. Sequencing was performed on peripheral blood. The CDR3 sequence: CASSMRSGYEQYF. The CDR3 nucleotides are TGTGCCAGCAGCATGCGCAGCGGCTACGAGCAGTACTTC.